The subject of this entry is one TCR beta chain. Authors' processing steps: Amplifying reference gene primers gave estimates of nucleated cell counts. The protocol was immunoSEQ multiplex PCR, while the TCRdb copy is restricted to in-frame clones and leaves out a portion. V and J calls and clone size come straight from that table; D and trimming were deduced from the DNA. The data show around 180,000 clones, 75% to 90% seen once. Those enrolled, adults aged about 18 to 95 years, came from around 25 US areas. Participant-reported clinical history was the basis for cohort assignment. The CDR3 is made up of 13 amino acids. In germline, CDR1 is MNHEY, CDR2 SMNVEV (reference sequence). Trimming left V 9 bases short and J 5 bases short, with 16 bases between. These data come from a study of blood T cell repertoires in COVID-19.

This chain joins TRBV27 and TRBJ1-2; D is undetermined. This clonotype was sampled from a woman aged 40 to 50 with acute COVID-19. The sample consisted of PBMCs or T cells enriched from blood (not recorded which). In DNA form, the CDR3 reads TGTGCCAGAACTGAAGGAGTTAGGTATGGCTACACCTTC. Encoded protein: CARTEGVRYGYTF.